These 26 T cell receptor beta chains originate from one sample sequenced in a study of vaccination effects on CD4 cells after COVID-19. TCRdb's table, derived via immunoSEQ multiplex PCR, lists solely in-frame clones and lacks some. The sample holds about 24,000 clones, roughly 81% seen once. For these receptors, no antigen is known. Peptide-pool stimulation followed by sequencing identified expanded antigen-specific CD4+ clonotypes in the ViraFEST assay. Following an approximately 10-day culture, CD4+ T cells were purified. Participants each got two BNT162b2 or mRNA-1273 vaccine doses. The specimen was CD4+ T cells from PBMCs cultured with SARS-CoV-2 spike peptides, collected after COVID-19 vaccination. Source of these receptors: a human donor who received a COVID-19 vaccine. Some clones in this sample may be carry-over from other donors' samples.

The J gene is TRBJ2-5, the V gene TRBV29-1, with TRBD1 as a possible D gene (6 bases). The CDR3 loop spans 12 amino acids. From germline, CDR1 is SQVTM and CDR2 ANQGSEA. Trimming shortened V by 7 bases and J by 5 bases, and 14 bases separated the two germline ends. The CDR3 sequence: CSEQDRRETQYF. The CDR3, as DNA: TGCAGCGAACAGGACAGACGGGAGACCCAGTACTTC.

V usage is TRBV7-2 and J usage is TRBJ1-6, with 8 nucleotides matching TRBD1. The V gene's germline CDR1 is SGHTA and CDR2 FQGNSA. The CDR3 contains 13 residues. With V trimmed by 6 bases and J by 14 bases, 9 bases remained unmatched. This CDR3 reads CASRGTGTRTLHF. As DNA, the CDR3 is TGTGCCAGCAGGGGGACAGGTACTCGGACCCTCCACTTT.

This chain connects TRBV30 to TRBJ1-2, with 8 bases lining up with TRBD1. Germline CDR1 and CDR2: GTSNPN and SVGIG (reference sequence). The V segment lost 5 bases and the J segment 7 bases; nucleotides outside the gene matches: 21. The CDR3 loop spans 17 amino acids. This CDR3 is CAWATIRGQARGSGYTF. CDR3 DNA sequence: TGTGCCTGGGCGACCATAAGGGGACAGGCCCGGGGAAGTGGCTACACCTTC.

In nucleotides, the CDR3 is TGTGCCAGCAGTTGGGTCCAAGAGACCCAGTACTTC. Translated, it gives CASSWVQETQYF. V and J are TRBV6-2 or TRBV6-3 and TRBJ2-5; D remains unclear. The germline CDR1 and CDR2 sequences are MNHEY and SVGEGT. Trimming removed 4 bases from V and 1 base from J, with 4 bases in between. The CDR3 has 12 residues.

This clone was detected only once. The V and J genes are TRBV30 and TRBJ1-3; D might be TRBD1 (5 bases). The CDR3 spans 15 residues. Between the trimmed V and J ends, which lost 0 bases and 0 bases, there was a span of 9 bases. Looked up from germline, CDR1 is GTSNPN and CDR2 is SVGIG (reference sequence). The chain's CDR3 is CAWSVGGGSGNTIYF. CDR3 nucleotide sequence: TGTGCCTGGAGTGTAGGCGGGGGCTCTGGAAACACCATATATTTT. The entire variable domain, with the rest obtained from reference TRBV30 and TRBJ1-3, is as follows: SQTIHQWPATLVQPVGSPLSLECTVEGTSNPNLYWYRQAAGRGLQLLFYSVGIGQISSEVPQNLSASRPQDRQFILSSKKLLLSDSGFYLCAWSVGGGSGNTIYFGEGSWLTVV.

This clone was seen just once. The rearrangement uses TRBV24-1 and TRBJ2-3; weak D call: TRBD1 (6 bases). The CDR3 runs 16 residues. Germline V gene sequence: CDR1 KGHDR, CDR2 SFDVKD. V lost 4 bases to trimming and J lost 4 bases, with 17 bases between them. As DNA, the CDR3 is TGTGCCACCAGTGACCCACTAGGACCAGGGGCAGATACGCAGTATTTT. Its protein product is CATSDPLGPGADTQYF.

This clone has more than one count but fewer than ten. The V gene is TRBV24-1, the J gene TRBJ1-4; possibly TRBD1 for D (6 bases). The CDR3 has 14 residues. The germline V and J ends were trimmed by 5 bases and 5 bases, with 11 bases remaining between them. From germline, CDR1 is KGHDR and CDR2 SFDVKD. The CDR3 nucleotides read TGTGCCACCAGTGGGACAGCTAACAATGAAAAACTGTTTTTT. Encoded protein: CATSGTANNEKLFF.

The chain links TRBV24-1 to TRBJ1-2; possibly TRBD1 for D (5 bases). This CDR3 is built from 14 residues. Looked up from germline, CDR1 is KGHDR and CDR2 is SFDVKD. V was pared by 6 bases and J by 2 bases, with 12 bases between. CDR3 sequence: CATSSATGNYGYTF. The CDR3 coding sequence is TGTGCCACCAGTTCTGCTACAGGAAACTATGGCTACACCTTC.

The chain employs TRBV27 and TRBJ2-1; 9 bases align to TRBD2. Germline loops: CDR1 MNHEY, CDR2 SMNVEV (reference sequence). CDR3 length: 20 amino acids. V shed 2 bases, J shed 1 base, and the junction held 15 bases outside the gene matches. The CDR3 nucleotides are TGTGCCAGCAGTTTAGAGAGGGCGGGGGGGCCAGTCTTTTCCTACAATGAGCAGTTCTTC. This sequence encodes CASSLERAGGPVFSYNEQFF.

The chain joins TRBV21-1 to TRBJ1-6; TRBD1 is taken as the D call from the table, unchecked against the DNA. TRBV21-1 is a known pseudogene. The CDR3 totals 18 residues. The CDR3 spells CASSKERDRDSYNSPLHF. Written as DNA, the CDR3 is TGTGCCAGCAGCAAAGAAAGGGACAGGGACTCCTATAATTCACCCCTCCACTTT.

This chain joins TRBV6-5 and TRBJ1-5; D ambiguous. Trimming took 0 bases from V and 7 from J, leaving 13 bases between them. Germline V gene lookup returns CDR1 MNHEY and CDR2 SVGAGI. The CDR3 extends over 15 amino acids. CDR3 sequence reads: CASSYSRIPGQPQHF. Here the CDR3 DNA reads TGTGCCAGCAGTTACTCGAGGATCCCCGGCCAGCCCCAGCATTTT.

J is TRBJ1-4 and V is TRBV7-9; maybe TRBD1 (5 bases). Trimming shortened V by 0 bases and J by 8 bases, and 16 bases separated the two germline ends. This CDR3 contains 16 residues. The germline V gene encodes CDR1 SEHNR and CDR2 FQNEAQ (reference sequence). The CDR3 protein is CASSLALGPALEKLFF. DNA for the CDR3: TGTGCCAGCAGCTTAGCCTTGGGACCCGCCTTGGAAAAACTGTTTTTT.

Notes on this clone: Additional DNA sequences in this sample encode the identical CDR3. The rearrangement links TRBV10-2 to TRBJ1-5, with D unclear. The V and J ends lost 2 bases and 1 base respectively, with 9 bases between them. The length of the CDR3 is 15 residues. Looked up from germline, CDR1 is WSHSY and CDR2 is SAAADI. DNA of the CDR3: TGCGCCAGCAGTGAGAGGCCGGGGAGCAATCAGCCCCAGCATTTT. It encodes CASSERPGSNQPQHF.

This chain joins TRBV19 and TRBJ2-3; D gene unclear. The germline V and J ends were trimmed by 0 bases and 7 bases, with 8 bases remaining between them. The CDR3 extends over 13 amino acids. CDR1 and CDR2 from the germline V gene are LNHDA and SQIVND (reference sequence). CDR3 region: CASSIDSLNTQYF. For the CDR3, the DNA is TGTGCCAGTAGTATAGATTCGTTGAATACGCAGTATTTT.

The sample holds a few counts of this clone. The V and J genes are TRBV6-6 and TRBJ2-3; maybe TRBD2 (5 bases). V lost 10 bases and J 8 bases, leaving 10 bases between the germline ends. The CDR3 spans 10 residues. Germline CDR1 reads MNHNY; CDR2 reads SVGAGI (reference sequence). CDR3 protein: CATRGGTQYF. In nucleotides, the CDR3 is TGTGCCACCAGAGGAGGTACGCAGTATTTT.

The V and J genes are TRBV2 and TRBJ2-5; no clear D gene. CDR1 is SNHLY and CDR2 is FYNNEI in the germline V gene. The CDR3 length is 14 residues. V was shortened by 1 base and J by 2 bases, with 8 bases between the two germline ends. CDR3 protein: CASSEEAPQETQYF. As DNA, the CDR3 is TGTGCCAGCAGTGAAGAGGCTCCGCAAGAGACCCAGTACTTC.

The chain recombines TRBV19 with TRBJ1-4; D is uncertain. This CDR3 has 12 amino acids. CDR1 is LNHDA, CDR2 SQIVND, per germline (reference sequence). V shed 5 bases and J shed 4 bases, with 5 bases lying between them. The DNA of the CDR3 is TGTGCCAGTAGTGCGCTTAATGAAAAACTGTTTTTT. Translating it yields CASSALNEKLFF.

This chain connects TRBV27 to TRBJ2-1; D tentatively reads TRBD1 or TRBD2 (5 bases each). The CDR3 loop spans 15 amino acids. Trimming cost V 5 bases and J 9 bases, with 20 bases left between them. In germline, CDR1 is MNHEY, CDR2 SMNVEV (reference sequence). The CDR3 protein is CASSRTSQGYGEQFF. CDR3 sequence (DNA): TGTGCCAGCAGTAGAACTAGTCAGGGTTATGGTGAGCAGTTCTTC.

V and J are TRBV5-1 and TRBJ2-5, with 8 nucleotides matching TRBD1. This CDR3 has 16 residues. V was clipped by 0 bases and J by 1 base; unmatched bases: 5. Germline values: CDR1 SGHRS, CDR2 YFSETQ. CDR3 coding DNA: TGCGCCAGCAGCTTGGCCAGGGGGCCCCCCCAAGAGACCCAGTACTTC. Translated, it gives CASSLARGPPQETQYF.

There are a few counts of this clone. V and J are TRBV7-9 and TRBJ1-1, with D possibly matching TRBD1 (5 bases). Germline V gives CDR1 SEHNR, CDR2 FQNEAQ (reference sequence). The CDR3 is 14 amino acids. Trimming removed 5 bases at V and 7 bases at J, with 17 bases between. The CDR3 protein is CASSRVGGRGEAFF. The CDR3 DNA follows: TGTGCCAGCAGCCGAGTAGGAGGGAGGGGTGAAGCTTTCTTT.

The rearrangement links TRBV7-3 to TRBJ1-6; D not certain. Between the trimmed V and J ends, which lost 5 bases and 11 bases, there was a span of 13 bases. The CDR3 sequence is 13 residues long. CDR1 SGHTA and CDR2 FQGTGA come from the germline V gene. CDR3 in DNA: TGTGCCAGCAGCCCTGTTTCGGGGACACCCCTCCACTTT. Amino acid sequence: CASSPVSGTPLHF.

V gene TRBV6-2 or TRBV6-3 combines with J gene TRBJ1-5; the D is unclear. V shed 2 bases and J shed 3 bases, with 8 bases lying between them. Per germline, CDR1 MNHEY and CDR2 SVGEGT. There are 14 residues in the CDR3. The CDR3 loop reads CASSYNRNNQPQHF. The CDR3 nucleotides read TGTGCCAGCAGTTACAACAGAAACAATCAGCCCCAGCATTTT.

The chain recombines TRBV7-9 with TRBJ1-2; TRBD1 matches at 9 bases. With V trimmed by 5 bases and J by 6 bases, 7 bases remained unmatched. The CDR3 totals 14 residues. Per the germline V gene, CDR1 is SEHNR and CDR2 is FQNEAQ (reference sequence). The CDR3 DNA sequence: TGTGCCAGCAGCCCCGCCGGGACAGGGAATGGCTACACCTTC. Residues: CASSPAGTGNGYTF.

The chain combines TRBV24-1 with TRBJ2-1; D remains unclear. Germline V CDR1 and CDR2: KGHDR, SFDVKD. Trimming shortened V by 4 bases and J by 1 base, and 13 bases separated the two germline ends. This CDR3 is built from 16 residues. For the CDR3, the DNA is TGTGCCACCAGTGACCGCCCGGTGTGGTCCTACAATGAGCAGTTCTTC. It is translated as CATSDRPVWSYNEQFF.

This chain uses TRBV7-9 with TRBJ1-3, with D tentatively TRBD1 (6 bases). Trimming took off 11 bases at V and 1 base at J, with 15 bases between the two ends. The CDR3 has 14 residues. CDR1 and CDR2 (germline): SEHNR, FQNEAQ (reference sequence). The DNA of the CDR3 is TGTGCCTGCCGAAGGGGGGAATCTGGAAACACCATATATTTT. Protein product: CACRRGESGNTIYF.

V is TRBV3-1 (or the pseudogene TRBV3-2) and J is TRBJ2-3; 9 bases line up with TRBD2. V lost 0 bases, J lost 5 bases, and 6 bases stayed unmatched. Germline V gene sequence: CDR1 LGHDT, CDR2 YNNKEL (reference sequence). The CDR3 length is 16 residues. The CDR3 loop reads CASSQDRGGEVDTQYF. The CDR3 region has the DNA TGTGCCAGCAGCCAAGATCGCGGGGGGGAGGTAGATACGCAGTATTTT.